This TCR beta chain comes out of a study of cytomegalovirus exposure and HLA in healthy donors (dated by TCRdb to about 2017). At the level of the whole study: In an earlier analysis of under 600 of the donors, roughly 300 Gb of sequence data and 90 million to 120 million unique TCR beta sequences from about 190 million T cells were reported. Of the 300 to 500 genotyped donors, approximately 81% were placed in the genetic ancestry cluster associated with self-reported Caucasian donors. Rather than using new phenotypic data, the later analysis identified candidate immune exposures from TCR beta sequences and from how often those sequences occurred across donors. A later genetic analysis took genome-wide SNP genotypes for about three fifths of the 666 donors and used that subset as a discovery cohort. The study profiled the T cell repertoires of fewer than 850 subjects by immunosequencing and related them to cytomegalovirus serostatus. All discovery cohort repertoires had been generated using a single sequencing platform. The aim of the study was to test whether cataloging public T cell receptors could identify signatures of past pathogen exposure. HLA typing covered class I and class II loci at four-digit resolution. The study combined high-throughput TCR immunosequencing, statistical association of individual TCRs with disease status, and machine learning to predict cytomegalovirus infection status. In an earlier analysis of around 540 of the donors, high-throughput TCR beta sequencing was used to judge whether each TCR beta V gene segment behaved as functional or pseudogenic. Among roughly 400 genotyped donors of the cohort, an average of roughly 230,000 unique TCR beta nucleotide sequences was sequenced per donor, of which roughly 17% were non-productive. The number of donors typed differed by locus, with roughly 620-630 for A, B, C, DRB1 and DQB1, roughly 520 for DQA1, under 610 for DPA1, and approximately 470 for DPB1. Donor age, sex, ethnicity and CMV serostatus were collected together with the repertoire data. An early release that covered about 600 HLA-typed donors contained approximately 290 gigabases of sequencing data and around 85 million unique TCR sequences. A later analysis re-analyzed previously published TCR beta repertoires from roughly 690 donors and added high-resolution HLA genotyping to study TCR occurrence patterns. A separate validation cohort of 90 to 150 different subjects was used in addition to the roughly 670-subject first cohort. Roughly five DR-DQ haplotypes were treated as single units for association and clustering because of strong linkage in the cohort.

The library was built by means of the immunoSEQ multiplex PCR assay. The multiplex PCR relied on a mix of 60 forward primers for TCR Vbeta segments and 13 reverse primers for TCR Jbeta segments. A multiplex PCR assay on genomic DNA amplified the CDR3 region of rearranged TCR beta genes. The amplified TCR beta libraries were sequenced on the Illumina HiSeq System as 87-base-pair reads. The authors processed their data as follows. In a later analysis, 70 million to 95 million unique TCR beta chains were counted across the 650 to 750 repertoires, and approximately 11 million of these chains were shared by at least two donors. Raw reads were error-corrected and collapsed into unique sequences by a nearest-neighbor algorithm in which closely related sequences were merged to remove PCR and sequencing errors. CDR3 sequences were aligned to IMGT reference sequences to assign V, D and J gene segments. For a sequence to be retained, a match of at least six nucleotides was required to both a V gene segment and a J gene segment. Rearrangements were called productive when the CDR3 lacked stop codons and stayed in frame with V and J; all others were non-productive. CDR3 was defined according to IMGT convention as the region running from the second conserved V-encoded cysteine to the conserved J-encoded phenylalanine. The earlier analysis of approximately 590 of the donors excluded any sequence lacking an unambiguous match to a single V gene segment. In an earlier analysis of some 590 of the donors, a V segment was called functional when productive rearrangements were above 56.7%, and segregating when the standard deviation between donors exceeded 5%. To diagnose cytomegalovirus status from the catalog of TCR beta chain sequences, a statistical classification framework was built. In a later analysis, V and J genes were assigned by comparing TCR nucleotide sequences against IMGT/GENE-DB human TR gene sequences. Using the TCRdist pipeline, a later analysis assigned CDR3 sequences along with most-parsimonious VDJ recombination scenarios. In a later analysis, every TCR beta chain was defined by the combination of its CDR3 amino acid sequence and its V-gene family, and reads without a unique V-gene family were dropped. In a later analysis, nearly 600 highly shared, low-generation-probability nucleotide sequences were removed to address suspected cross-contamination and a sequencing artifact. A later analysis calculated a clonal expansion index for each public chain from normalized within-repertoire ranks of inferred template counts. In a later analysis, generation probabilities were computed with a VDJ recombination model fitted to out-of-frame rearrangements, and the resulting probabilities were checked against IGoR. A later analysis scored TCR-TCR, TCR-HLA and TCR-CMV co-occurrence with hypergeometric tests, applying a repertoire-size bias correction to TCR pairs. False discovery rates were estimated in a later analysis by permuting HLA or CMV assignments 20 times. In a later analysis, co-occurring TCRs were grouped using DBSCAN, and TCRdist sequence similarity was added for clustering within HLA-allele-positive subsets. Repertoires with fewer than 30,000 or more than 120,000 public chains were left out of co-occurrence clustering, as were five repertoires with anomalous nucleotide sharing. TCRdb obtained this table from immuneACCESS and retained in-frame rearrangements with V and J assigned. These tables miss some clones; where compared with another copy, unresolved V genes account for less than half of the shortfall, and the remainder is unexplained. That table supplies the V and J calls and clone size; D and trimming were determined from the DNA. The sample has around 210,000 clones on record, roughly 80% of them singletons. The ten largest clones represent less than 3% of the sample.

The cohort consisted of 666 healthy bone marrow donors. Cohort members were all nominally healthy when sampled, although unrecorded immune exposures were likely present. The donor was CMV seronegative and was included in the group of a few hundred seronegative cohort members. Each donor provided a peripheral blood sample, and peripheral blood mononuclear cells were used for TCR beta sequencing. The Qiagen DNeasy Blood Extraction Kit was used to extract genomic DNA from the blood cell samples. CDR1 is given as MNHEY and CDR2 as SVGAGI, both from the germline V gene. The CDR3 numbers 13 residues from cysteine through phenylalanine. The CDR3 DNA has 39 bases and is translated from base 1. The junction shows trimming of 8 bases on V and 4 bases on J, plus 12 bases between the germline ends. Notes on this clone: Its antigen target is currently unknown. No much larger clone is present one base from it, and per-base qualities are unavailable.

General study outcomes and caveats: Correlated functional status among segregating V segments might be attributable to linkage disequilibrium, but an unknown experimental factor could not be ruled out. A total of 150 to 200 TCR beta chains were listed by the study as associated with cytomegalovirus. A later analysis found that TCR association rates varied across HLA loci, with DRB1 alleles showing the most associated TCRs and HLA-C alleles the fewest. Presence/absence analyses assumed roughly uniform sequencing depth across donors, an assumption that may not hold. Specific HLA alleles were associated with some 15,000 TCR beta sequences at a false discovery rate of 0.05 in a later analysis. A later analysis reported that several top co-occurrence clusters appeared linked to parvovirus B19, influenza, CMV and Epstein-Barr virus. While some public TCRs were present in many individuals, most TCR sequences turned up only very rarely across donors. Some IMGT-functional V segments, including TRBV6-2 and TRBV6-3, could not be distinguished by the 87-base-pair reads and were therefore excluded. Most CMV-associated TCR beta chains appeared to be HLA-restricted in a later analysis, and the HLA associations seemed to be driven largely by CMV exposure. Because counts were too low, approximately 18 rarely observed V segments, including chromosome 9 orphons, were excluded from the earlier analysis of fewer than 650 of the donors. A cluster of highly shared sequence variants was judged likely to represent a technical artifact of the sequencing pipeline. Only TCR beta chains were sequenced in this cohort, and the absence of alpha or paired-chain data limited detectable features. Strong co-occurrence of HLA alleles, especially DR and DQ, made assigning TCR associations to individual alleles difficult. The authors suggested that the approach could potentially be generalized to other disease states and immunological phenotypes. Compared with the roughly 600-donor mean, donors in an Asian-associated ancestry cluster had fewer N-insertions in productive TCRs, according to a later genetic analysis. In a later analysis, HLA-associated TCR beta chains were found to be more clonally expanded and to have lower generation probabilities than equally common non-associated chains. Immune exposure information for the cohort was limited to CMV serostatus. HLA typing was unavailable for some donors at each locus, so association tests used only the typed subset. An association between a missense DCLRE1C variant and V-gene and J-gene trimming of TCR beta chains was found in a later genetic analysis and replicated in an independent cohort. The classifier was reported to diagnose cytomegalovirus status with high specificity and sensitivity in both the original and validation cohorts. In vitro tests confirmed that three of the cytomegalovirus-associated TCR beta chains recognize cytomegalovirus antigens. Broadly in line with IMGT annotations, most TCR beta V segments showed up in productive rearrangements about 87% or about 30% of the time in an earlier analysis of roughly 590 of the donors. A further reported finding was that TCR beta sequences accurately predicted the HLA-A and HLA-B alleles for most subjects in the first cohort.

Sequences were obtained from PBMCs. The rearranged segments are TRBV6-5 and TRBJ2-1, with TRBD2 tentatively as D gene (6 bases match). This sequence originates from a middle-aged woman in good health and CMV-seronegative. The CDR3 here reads CASHGSHYNEQFF. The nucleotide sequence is TGTGCCAGCCACGGGAGTCATTACAATGAGCAGTTCTTC.